This entry features one T cell receptor beta chain sequence. Blood samples were obtained at baseline, cycle 4 day 1, and cycle 7 day 1. Only in-frame clones appear in the TCRdb table, and some are missing; sequencing was by immunoSEQ multiplex PCR. Seen here are some 66,000 clones, 87% observed once, and the top ten hold about 0.37%. The record originates from a study of OX40 agonist ivuxolimab in advanced cancers. About the study: Allowance was made for prior anti-PD-1, anti-PD-L1 or anti-CTLA-4 therapy, and roughly 40% had some.

The V end was cut by 1 base, the J end by 5 bases, with 14 bases between. The length of the CDR3 is 15 residues. The V gene's germline CDR1 is LNHNV and CDR2 YYDKDF (reference sequence). The chain is built from TRBV15 and TRBJ2-5; no definite D call. The receptor's source is an adult with an advanced solid tumor such as melanoma, head and neck, liver or kidney cancer. Source: CD4+ or CD8+ T cells sorted from blood, taken in a trial of the OX40 agonist ivuxolimab. The CDR3, as DNA: TGTGCCACCAGCAGAGTTTCCCTAGTAGACGAGACCCAGTACTTC. It encodes CATSRVSLVDETQYF.